These 8 T cell receptor beta chains were all obtained from the same sample, sequenced in a study of blood T cell repertoires in COVID-19. Clones were sequenced by immunoSEQ multiplex PCR, and TCRdb holds only the in-frame ones, with some missing. Found here are over 150,000 clones, around 83% of them singletons; the top ten hold more than 7.5%. The sample was peripheral blood. Receptors originate from a woman aged 55-75 years with COVID-19, enrolled during active disease.

The chain links TRBV30 to TRBJ1-2; unclear D gene. The CDR3 consists of 13 residues. Trimming took 5 bases from V and 5 from J, leaving 15 bases between them. Germline V gene lookup returns CDR1 GTSNPN and CDR2 SVGIG (reference sequence). The CDR3 region is CAWLISSWYGYTF. CDR3 DNA: TGTGCCTGGCTCATCTCTAGCTGGTATGGCTACACCTTC. The whole variable domain, filled in from reference TRBV30 and TRBJ1-2, reads SQTIHQWPATLVQPVGSPLSLECTVEGTSNPNLYWYRQAAGRGLQLLFYSVGIGQISSEVPQNLSASRPQDRQFILSSKKLLLSDSGFYLCAWLISSWYGYTFGSGTRLTVV.

The chain is built from TRBV11-1 and TRBJ2-1, with TRBD2 matching over 12 bases. This CDR3 is 15 amino acids long. Trimming at V came to 5 bases and at J to 9 bases, leaving 8 bases not matched to a gene. Germline lookup yields CDR1 SGHAT and CDR2 FQDESV (reference sequence). The CDR3: CASSARLAGESEQFF. CDR3 nucleotide sequence: TGTGCCAGCAGCGCCCGACTAGCGGGGGAATCTGAGCAGTTCTTC. Full variable domain (outside the CDR3, taken from reference TRBV11-1 and TRBJ2-1): EAEVAQSPRYKITEKSQAVAFWCDPISGHATLYWYRQILGQGPELLVQFQDESVVDDSQLPKDRFSAERLKGVDSTLKIQPAELGDSAMYLCASSARLAGESEQFFGPGTRLTVL.

The gene calls are TRBV6-5 and TRBJ1-1; TRBD1 matches 7 bases. The CDR3 runs 12 residues. Losses at the gene ends were 6 bases for V and 13 bases for J; bases not matched to a gene: 11. Germline CDR1 MNHEY, CDR2 SVGAGI. CDR3 nucleotides: TGTGCCAGCAGAAAGCCGACAGGGCTGGATTTCTTT. It specifies CASRKPTGLDFF.

V gene TRBV5-1 combines with J gene TRBJ2-1; 8 bases fit TRBD2. The CDR3 totals 16 residues. Germline CDR1 is SGHRS and CDR2 is YFSETQ. The junction had 4 bases not matched to a gene; V was cut back by 2 bases and J by 0 bases. The chain's CDR3 is CASSLLSGDSYNEQFF. CDR3 DNA: TGCGCCAGCAGCTTACTTAGCGGGGACTCCTACAATGAGCAGTTCTTC.

The rearrangement links TRBV19 to TRBJ1-4, with D unresolved. Per germline, CDR1 LNHDA and CDR2 SQIVND (reference sequence). Trimming pared 7 bases from V and 7 bases from J, leaving 13 bases between. The CDR3 sequence is 13 residues long. As DNA, the CDR3 is TGTGCCAGTACCCTGAAAGGCGGTGAAAAACTGTTTTTT. It is translated as CASTLKGGEKLFF.

The gene calls are TRBV5-6 and TRBJ1-2, with D unclear. The CDR3 contains 14 residues. Germline CDR1 is SGHDT and CDR2 is YYEEEE. Trimming stripped 3 bases from V and 0 bases from J, with 9 bases between. CDR3 DNA: TGTGCCAGCAGCTCGGCCGGAGCTAACTATGGCTACACCTTC. As protein: CASSSAGANYGYTF.

This sequence joins TRBV11-2 and TRBJ2-7; D uncertain. The germline V gene encodes CDR1 SGHAT and CDR2 FQNNGV. The ends were cut back, 5 bases at V and 5 bases at J, with 10 bases in the middle. The CDR3 extends over 12 amino acids. The CDR3 is CASSPRSDEQYF. Written as DNA, the CDR3 is TGTGCCAGCAGCCCGCGGTCCGACGAGCAGTACTTC.

This clone was detected once. The chain recombines TRBV30 with TRBJ2-7; 8 bases fit TRBD2. CDR3 length: 15 amino acids. V lost 4 bases and J lost 4; bases outside the gene matches: 12. CDR1 is GTSNPN, CDR2 SVGIG, per germline (reference sequence). The CDR3 region is CAWKRFGSGTYEQYF. The CDR3 DNA follows: TGTGCCTGGAAGCGGTTTGGTAGCGGGACATACGAGCAGTACTTC.